This TCR beta chain was obtained from a study of T cell responses to AZD1222 COVID-19 vaccine. The CDR3 has 16 amino acids. Trimming pared 0 bases from V and 6 bases from J, leaving 15 bases between. CDR1 and CDR2 from the germline V gene are LNHDA and SQIVND (reference sequence). Pooling of second doses given at about 4 or about 12 weeks was done. Whole-study results and caveats: It should be noted that donors were predominantly white British and more often female, and clonal diversity was possibly underestimated. Elevations in Spike-specific TCR breadth and depth followed administration of two AZD1222 doses.

TCRdb's table, derived via immunoSEQ multiplex PCR, lists solely in-frame clones and lacks some. The sample has around 91,000 clones; approximately 91% are singletons. Regarding this clone: The target antigen is unknown.

The V call is TRBV19, the J call TRBJ2-4; no reliable D call. Material: peripheral blood, obtained 28 days after the second AZD1222 dose. The origin of this receptor is an adult who received the AZD1222 COVID-19 vaccine. The CDR3 sequence is CASSIDPPPLVNIQYF. The CDR3, as DNA: TGTGCCAGTAGTATAGATCCGCCCCCTTTAGTAAACATTCAGTACTTC.